The 14 T cell receptor beta chains in this list originate from one sample, sequenced in a study of blood T cells in healthy people across ages. A second roughly 7 to 11 cycle PCR used barcoded and J-beta primers. TCRdb fed the 5' RACE reads into MiXCR, producing one record per CDR3 protein. The table has around 1.7 million distinct CDR3 sequences, approximately 30% seen once. Sequencing input: blood. The receptors shown here come from a woman in her twenties or thirties in good health.

This clonotype showed up many times. The chain links TRBV6-5 to TRBJ2-5; 7 bases match TRBD1. The CDR3 sequence is 16 residues long. Germline-derived CDR1 and CDR2 are MNHEY and SVGAGI. The V gene end was trimmed by 6 bases and the J gene end by 1 base; junction bases not matched to a gene: 11. CDR3 in DNA: TGTGCCAGCAGCTACGCCCGGGACAGAATCCAAGAGACCCAGTACTTC. It codes for CASSYARDRIQETQYF.

The CDR3, as DNA: TGTGCCAGCAGTTTTCGGGTGGCCGAGCAGTACTTC. As protein: CASSFRVAEQYF. The chain couples TRBV28 to TRBJ2-5; the D is unclear. The tail of the sequence fits TRBJ2-7 better, so the J call may be wrong. This CDR3 has 12 amino acids. Per germline, CDR1 MDHEN and CDR2 SYDVKM.

The J gene is TRBJ2-4, the V gene TRBV15, with D maybe TRBD2 (5 bases). The germline V gene has CDR1 LNHNV and CDR2 YYDKDF (reference sequence). Trimming stripped 3 bases from V and 13 bases from J, with 22 bases between. The CDR3 length is 15 residues. The CDR3: CATSSGLKERNEQYF. In DNA, the CDR3 is TGTGCCACCAGCAGTGGACTGAAGGAGAGGAATGAGCAGTACTTC.

The table lists this clonotype with a few counts. This CDR3 reads CASRPDRVHEQFF. The CDR3 bases are TGTGCCAGCAGACCGGACAGGGTCCATGAGCAGTTCTTC. The chain uses TRBV6-5 and TRBJ2-1; 8 bases line up with TRBD1. The CDR3 totals 13 residues. From germline, CDR1 is MNHEY and CDR2 SVGAGI. The ends lost 6 bases at V and 8 bases at J; junction bases unmatched: 6.

This clonotype was seen at least ten times. The CDR3, as DNA: TGTGCCATCCGGGATGGGGACAGTCACTCCTACGAGCAGTACTTC. It specifies CAIRDGDSHSYEQYF. V usage is TRBV10-3 and J usage is TRBJ2-7; TRBD1 matches at 7 bases. CDR3 length: 15 amino acids. Germline V CDR1 and CDR2: ENHRY, SYGVKD. Trimming cost V 8 bases and J 0 bases; bases outside gene matches: 10.

The J gene is TRBJ2-7, the V gene TRBV10-3; 8 bases map to TRBD2. Germline trimming cut 6 bases from V and 6 bases from J; bases unmatched to any gene: 10. This CDR3 is built from 14 residues. CDR1 ENHRY and CDR2 SYGVKD come from the germline V gene. Written as DNA, the CDR3 is TGTGCCATCAGCTTCAAGCGGGAGAACTGCGAGCAGTACTTC. As protein: CAISFKRENCEQYF.

On this clonotype: The germline gene is not matched at one end of the junction; a read error may be the cause. The chain links TRBV5-5 to TRBJ2-5, with D possibly being TRBD2 (6 bases). The germline V gene has CDR1 SGHKS and CDR2 YYEKEE (reference sequence). The CDR3 totals 15 residues. The CDR3 DNA reads as TGTGCCAGCAGCTTGTCGGGGGTGTACCAAAAGACCCAGTACTTC. Its protein is CASSLSGVYQKTQYF.

To note about this clonotype: This sequence may be a read error, since a much larger clone differs from it by one base. V gene TRBV29-1 combines with J gene TRBJ1-2; D is unresolved. Germline V gene data show CDR1 as SQVTM and CDR2 as ANQGSEA. V lost 2 bases and J lost 10, with 14 bases in between. The CDR3 contains 12 residues. In DNA, the CDR3 is TGCAGCGTTGAAAATGAGCGTGGGGACTACACCTTC. As protein: CSVENERGDYTF.

V is TRBV6-5 and J is TRBJ2-2; tentatively, D is TRBD1 (6 bases). V gave up 8 bases and J gave up 8 bases, with 18 bases separating them. The CDR3 length is 14 residues. Germline CDR1 MNHEY, CDR2 SVGAGI. CDR3 coding DNA: TGTGCCAGCGCTGCAGGGGAAATAACGGGGGAGCTGTTTTTT. Translating gives CASAAGEITGELFF.

This clonotype has more than one count but fewer than ten. This CDR3 is CASSPTGGYTGELFF. The CDR3 DNA reads TGTGCCAGCAGTCCGACAGGGGGATACACCGGGGAGCTGTTTTTT. The V call is TRBV12-3 or TRBV12-4, the J call TRBJ2-2; 9 positions match TRBD1. There are 15 residues in the CDR3. Trimming at V came to 5 bases and at J to 3 bases, leaving 4 bases not matched to a gene.

This clonotype was detected many times. The J gene is TRBJ2-6, the V gene TRBV10-3; TRBD1 aligns across 7 bases. CDR1 is ENHRY and CDR2 is SYGVKD in the germline V gene. The CDR3 spans 18 residues. The V gene end was trimmed by 5 bases and the J gene end by 0 bases; junction bases not matched to a gene: 10. The DNA for the CDR3 is TGTGCCATCAGTCAACAGGGGCCCCCCCCCTCTGGGGCCAACGTCCTGACTTTC. Its protein is CAISQQGPPPSGANVLTF.

The chain couples TRBV10-3 to TRBJ2-1; 10 bases agree with TRBD2. The CDR3 covers 15 residues. Germline V gene lookup returns CDR1 ENHRY and CDR2 SYGVKD. After removal of 5 bases from V and 9 bases from J, the junction contained 10 bases not matched to a gene. The CDR3 loop is CAISPSGSSSSEQFF. The CDR3 DNA is TGTGCCATCAGTCCTAGCGGGAGCTCCTCGAGTGAGCAGTTCTTC.

This sequence joins TRBV15 and TRBJ1-4; D not certain. The germline V gene has CDR1 LNHNV and CDR2 YYDKDF (reference sequence). This CDR3 comprises 15 residues. Trimming took off 3 bases at V and 7 bases at J, with 15 bases between the two ends. CDR3 DNA sequence: TGTGCCACCAGCAGCCGCCCTTCAGGTGGTGAAAAACTGTTTTTT. This translates into CATSSRPSGGEKLFF.

The rearrangement links TRBV5-6 to TRBJ1-2; D uncertain. There are 15 residues in the CDR3. Germline V gene sequence: CDR1 SGHDT, CDR2 YYEEEE. Deletions cut 3 bases from V and 3 bases from J, with 15 bases between. The CDR3 DNA is TGTGCCAGCAGCTCGAAGGGCAGATTTTACTATGGCTACACCTTC. It yields the protein CASSSKGRFYYGYTF. Drawing the rest from reference TRBV5-6 and TRBJ1-2, the complete variable domain is DAGVTQSPTHLIKTRGQQVTLRCSPKSGHDTVSWYQQALGQGPQFIFQYYEEEERQRGNFPDRFSGHQFPNYSSELNVNALLLGDSALYLCASSSKGRFYYGYTFGSGTRLTVV.